This T cell receptor beta chain appears in the sequencing data of a study of T-cell memory formation after mild COVID-19. This clonotype was seen more than once but under ten times. Trimming removed 4 bases from V and 5 bases from J, with 18 bases in between. The germline V gene has CDR1 SGHRS and CDR2 YFSETQ. There are 15 residues in the CDR3. TCRdb re-called the 5' RACE reads through MiXCR, storing one row per CDR3 protein. The table has 250,000 to 300,000 distinct CDR3 sequences, about a sixth seen once. The V call is TRBV5-1, the J call TRBJ2-5, with D perhaps assigned TRBD1 or TRBD2 (5 bases each). The TCR comes from a young man who had mild COVID-19 (a few samples of this study predate the infection). Cell type and time point are not known. Sequenced: PBMCs or a T cell subset sorted from them (not recorded which). CDR3 DNA sequence: TGCGCCAGCAGCCTAGGGACGGAGATGGCGGAGACCCAGTACTTC. This encodes CASSLGTEMAETQYF.